Listed here is a single TCR beta chain. Its antigen is undetermined. The sample is drawn from a study of cytomegalovirus exposure and HLA in healthy donors. Study as a whole: As an earlier analysis found, some 180 million T cells yielded approximately 110 million unique TCR beta sequences. The study's findings and limits: Several of the most significant clusters appeared, in a later analysis, to be linked to common viral pathogens. Some TCR beta chains (around 180 of them) were listed as cytomegalovirus-associated. The analysis excluded some indistinguishable V segments, including TRBV6-2 and TRBV6-3.

With 60 Vbeta and 13 Jbeta primers, the PCR was carried out. This table comes from immunoSEQ multiplex PCR, and its TCRdb copy is limited to in-frame clones, with some not included. Its table records 180,000 or so clones. The CDR3 sequence is 16 residues long. Per the germline V gene, CDR1 is SEHNR and CDR2 is FQNEAQ (reference sequence). This clonotype was obtained from a boy between 10 and 17 years old in good health and CMV-seronegative. This chain links TRBV7-9 with TRBJ2-5; D perhaps matches TRBD2 (7 bases). The better agreement between TRBJ2-7 and the DNA end casts doubt on the J call. Sequencing input: PBMCs. CDR3 nucleotides: TGTGCCAGCAGCTTATTACAGGGCCTAGCGGACTACGAGCAGTACTTC. Translation gives CASSLLQGLADYEQYF.